The entry that follows covers one T cell receptor beta chain sequence. No antigen is known for it. No much larger clone exists at a distance of one base, and base qualities are not known. The data are from a study of chemoradiotherapy in HPV16-positive cancers (dated by TCRdb to between 2022 and 2023). Study-wide context: Functional T-cell assays on cells from a couple of HPV16-positive patients defined candidate HPV-specific T-cell clones and common TCR motifs. Whether T-cell immunity against the HPV oncoproteins E6 and E7 changes during chemoradiotherapy and whether survival is affected by this immunity were examined in the study. The candidate HPV-specific TCRs and motifs were then tracked in TCR repertoires from about 93 patients with HPV-related cancers. On the study overall, not on this receptor specifically: The functional definition of HPV-specific T cells was derived from only a couple of HPV16-positive patients, and the survival association was reported for HPV16-positive patients. Expansion of candidate HPV-specific clones and E7-related TCR motifs was observed in the tumor microenvironment during treatment, whereas no such expansion was observed for non-HPV-specific T cells. Among HPV16-positive patients, expansion of HPV-responsive T cells during chemoradiotherapy was associated with better recurrence-free survival.

Repertoires were sampled repeatedly over the course of chemoradiotherapy so that clonal expansion in the tumor microenvironment could be followed. From its cysteine to its phenylalanine, the CDR3 spans 13 amino acids. Here the CDR3 DNA is all that survives: 39 bases in frame from base 1. From a lookup of the germline V gene, CDR1 and CDR2 are SGHRS and YFSETQ. The V end loses 0 bases and the J end loses 1 base, and a stretch of 4 bases separates them. Library preparation employed the immunoSEQ multiplex PCR assay. TCRdb limited this immuneACCESS table to in-frame rearrangements with V and J called. A share of clones is missing; checked studies link under half to unresolved V genes, and the rest is unexplained. The table for this sample lists 30,000 to 35,000 clones; 80% to 90% of them were counted only once. The top ten clones comprise 3.1% of the sample.

This TCR came from a human donor with HPV-associated anogenital cancer. This receptor chain uses TRBV5-1 and TRBJ2-5; the D gene remains uncertain. Sequencing was performed on blood, taken from a patient who underwent chemoradiotherapy. The CDR3 protein sequence reads: CASSLGTQETQYF. The DNA sequence is given as TGCGCCAGCAGCTTGGGGACCCAAGAGACCCAGTACTTC.